Following are 15 T cell receptor beta chains from one sample sequenced in a study of regulatory T cells in long-lasting Graves disease. Relying on iRepertoire HTBI primers and Arm-PCR of CDR3 regions, the team built TCR beta libraries. MiXCR, run by TCRdb on the multiplex PCR reads, gives a single entry per CDR3 protein. The sample has 400,000 or so distinct CDR3 sequences, around 20% seen once. Time point given: persistent/refractory GD, antithyroid drugs over 5 years with positive TRAb. There was RNA extracted from PBMCs, and the TCR library was made from it. The starting material was peripheral blood mononuclear cells (PBMCs), obtained when the disease was refractory, from a patient treated with antithyroid drugs. The source is a female donor with Graves disease.

The rearrangement links TRBV19 to TRBJ1-2; D is uncertain. V was pared by 0 bases and J by 2 bases, with 10 bases between. Germline-derived CDR1 and CDR2 are LNHDA and SQIVND (reference sequence). This CDR3 has 15 amino acids. As DNA, the CDR3 is TGTGCCAGTAGTATAGATGGGTCGCAGAACTATGGCTACACCTTC. It specifies CASSIDGSQNYGYTF.

The rearrangement uses TRBV9 and TRBJ1-1, with D unclear. The length of the CDR3 is 14 residues. From germline, CDR1 is SGDLS and CDR2 YYNGEE. Trimming cost V 0 bases and J 2 bases, with 8 bases left between them. The CDR3 is CASSVAWRNTEAFF. The CDR3 coding sequence is TGTGCCAGCAGCGTAGCTTGGAGAAACACTGAAGCTTTCTTT.

This clonotype showed up just a few times. The rearrangement links TRBV10-2 to TRBJ1-2, with D unresolved. In germline, CDR1 is WSHSY, CDR2 SAAADI. Between the trimmed V and J ends, which lost 4 bases and 3 bases, there was a span of 12 bases. This CDR3 region has 14 residues. The CDR3 DNA reads as TGCGCCAGCAGTGTCGGGGTAGGGTACTATGGCTACACCTTC. Translating it yields CASSVGVGYYGYTF.

This clonotype was counted between two and nine times. The chain links TRBV7-9 to TRBJ1-1; D not certain. Germline V gene data show CDR1 as SEHNR and CDR2 as FQNEAQ (reference sequence). The ends were cut back, 5 bases at V and 11 bases at J, with 15 bases in the middle. The CDR3 is 12 amino acids. The CDR3 here is CASSPGSSDAFF. The CDR3 bases are TGTGCCAGCAGCCCCGGGTCTTCCGATGCTTTCTTT.

This clonotype turned up a few times. The chain links TRBV6-1 to TRBJ2-7; a possible D gene is TRBD2 (5 bases). The CDR3 spans 13 residues. Germline CDR1 and CDR2: MNHNS and SASEGT. Between the trimmed V and J ends, which lost 6 bases and 0 bases, there was a span of 9 bases. The CDR3 here is CASRGGLSYEQYF. CDR3 DNA sequence: TGTGCCAGCAGGGGCGGACTCTCCTACGAGCAGTACTTC.

V is TRBV12-3 or TRBV12-4 and J is TRBJ1-2; possible D gene TRBD1, 5 bases. Trimming left V 6 bases short and J 1 base short, with 9 bases between. This CDR3 comprises 13 residues. CDR3 bases: TGTGCCAGCAGATCGACAGATAACTATGGCTACACCTTC. This translates into CASRSTDNYGYTF.

This clonotype was counted ten times or more. This chain joins TRBV2 and TRBJ1-6; D is unresolved. V shed 6 bases and J shed 9 bases, with 18 bases lying between them. This CDR3 has 15 amino acids. Germline V gene sequence: CDR1 SNHLY, CDR2 FYNNEI. The CDR3 bases are TGTGCCAGCAGAGCCCTTGTCGGGGATAGTTCACCCCTCCACTTT. It translates to CASRALVGDSSPLHF.

This clonotype was observed once. The chain combines TRBV27 with TRBJ2-1; D is uncertain. This CDR3 has 13 residues. Germline V CDR1 and CDR2: MNHEY, SMNVEV (reference sequence). Trimming cost V 0 bases and J 5 bases, with 5 bases left between them. The CDR3: CASSLSQNNEQFF. The DNA of the CDR3 is TGTGCCAGCAGTTTATCCCAGAACAATGAGCAGTTCTTC.

The rearrangement links TRBV5-1 to TRBJ2-3, with 8 bases lining up with TRBD1. The CDR3 runs to 15 residues. V shed 3 bases, J shed 3 bases, and the junction held 6 bases outside the gene matches. Germline CDR1 and CDR2: SGHRS and YFSETQ. CDR3 sequence (DNA): TGCGCCAGCAGCTGGGACAGGTTGGGGACAGATACGCAGTATTTT. Translating it yields CASSWDRLGTDTQYF. Full variable domain (remainder filled in from reference TRBV5-1 and TRBJ2-3): KAGVTQTPRYLIKTRGQQVTLSCSPISGHRSVSWYQQTPGQGLQFLFEYFSETQRNKGNFPGRFSGRQFSNSRSEMNVSTLELGDSALYLCASSWDRLGTDTQYFGPGTRLTVL.

A few counts support this clonotype. Mismatch with germline at one junction end may stem from a read error. The chain carries TRBV3-1 and TRBJ1-5; D is uncertain. Germline V CDR1 and CDR2: LGHDT, YNNKEL (reference sequence). The CDR3 sequence is 12 residues long. For the CDR3, the DNA is TGTGCCAGCGGCCAAGGTGAACAGCCCCAGCATTTT. It translates to CASGQGEQPQHF.

As concerns this clonotype: This may be a read error, as it is one base from a much larger clone. The J gene is TRBJ2-5, the V gene TRBV2; the D gene is possibly TRBD2 (6 bases). This CDR3 contains 15 residues. Per germline, CDR1 SNHLY and CDR2 FYNNEI. CDR3 DNA sequence: TGTGCCAGCGGTGAGGGTTTGGGAGGCGGGGAGACCCAGTACTTC. Its translation is CASGEGLGGGETQYF.

The rearrangement links TRBV7-2 to TRBJ2-7; D call uncertain. V gave up 5 bases and J gave up 6 bases, with 17 bases separating them. CDR3 length equals 14 residues. Germline V gene sequence: CDR1 SGHTA, CDR2 FQGNSA. The CDR3 region is CASSPPVGGSEQYF. Written as DNA, the CDR3 is TGTGCCAGCAGCCCACCCGTGGGTGGTAGCGAGCAGTACTTC. The full variable domain, rest sourced from reference TRBV7-2 and TRBJ2-7, is GAGVSQSPSNKVTEKGKDVELRCDPISGHTALYWYRQSLGQGLEFLIYFQGNSAPDKSGLPSDRFSAERTGGSVSTLTIQRTQQEDSAVYLCASSPPVGGSEQYFGPGTRLTVT.

The chain recombines TRBV12-5 with TRBJ1-2; possible D gene TRBD1, 5 bases. CDR3 size: 15 residues. CDR1 is LGHNT, CDR2 FRNRAP, per germline. V dropped 2 bases and J dropped 5 bases, with 15 bases sitting between them. The CDR3 DNA sequence: TGTGCTAGTGGTTTGCCCCCGGGGGGGATTTATGGCTACACCTTC. Residues: CASGLPPGGIYGYTF.

There are a few counts of this clonotype. This rearrangement joins TRBV20-1 to TRBJ1-2; TRBD1 aligns across 7 bases. CDR3 size: 15 residues. With V trimmed by 0 bases and J by 4 bases, 8 bases remained unmatched. The V gene's germline CDR1 is DFQATT and CDR2 SNEGSKA (reference sequence). CDR3 DNA sequence: TGCAGTGCTAGAGATCCCAGGGGGTCGGCCTATGGCTACACCTTC. This encodes CSARDPRGSAYGYTF.

In its sample, this clonotype was seen once. This clone may be a read error of a much larger clone one base away. The chain is built from TRBV20-1 and TRBJ2-5; D is undetermined. CDR1 DFQATT and CDR2 SNEGSKA come from the germline V gene (reference sequence). This CDR3 region has 12 residues. CDR3 region: CSARDQVETQHF. DNA of the CDR3: TGCAGTGCTAGAGATCAGGTGGAGACCCAGCACTTC.